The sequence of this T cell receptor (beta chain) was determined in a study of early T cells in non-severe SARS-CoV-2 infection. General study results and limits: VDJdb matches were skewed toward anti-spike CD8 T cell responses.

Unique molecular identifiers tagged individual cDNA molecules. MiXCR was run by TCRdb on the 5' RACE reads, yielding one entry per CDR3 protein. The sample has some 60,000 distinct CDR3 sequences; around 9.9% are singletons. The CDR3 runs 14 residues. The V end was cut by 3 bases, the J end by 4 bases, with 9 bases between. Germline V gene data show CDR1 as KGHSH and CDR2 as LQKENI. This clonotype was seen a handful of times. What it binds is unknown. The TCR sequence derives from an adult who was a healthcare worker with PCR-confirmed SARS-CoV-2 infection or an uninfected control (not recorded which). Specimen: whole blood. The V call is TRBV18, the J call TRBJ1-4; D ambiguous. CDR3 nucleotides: TGTGCCAGCTCACCCGAGTTCGTTAATGAAAAACTGTTTTTT. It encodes CASSPEFVNEKLFF. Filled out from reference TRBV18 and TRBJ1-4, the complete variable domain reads NAGVMQNPRHLVRRRGQEARLRCSPMKGHSHVYWYRQLPEEGLKFMVYLQKENIIDESGMPKERFSAEFPKEGPSILRIQQVVRGDSAAYFCASSPEFVNEKLFFGSGTQLSVL.